This TCR beta chain appears in the sequencing data of a study of cytomegalovirus exposure and HLA in healthy donors. Note on this clone: Its specificity is not known.

General study findings and limits: Testing in vitro showed a few CMV-associated chains specific for CMV antigens.

Profiling relied on immunoSEQ multiplex PCR, and the TCRdb table lists in-frame clones only, not all of them. The sample yields some 71,000 clones, about 94% seen once. V dropped 2 bases and J dropped 1 base, with 8 bases sitting between them. This CDR3 is 15 amino acids long. In germline, CDR1 is SGHVS, CDR2 FNYEAQ. Sequencing was carried out using PBMCs. This TCR was recovered from a young woman in good health and CMV-seronegative. The rearrangement uses TRBV7-6 and TRBJ2-2, with a weak D call TRBD2 (5 bases). The CDR3 nucleotides are TGTGCCAGCAGCTTAACGGACTTGAACACCGGGGAGCTGTTTTTT. Translated: CASSLTDLNTGELFF.